This T cell receptor (beta chain) was observed in a study of glioma-infiltrating T cells after dendritic cell vaccination. The time point here: after dendritic cell vaccination, including at tumor progression/relapse. Sequencing was performed with immunoSEQ multiplex PCR; in TCRdb, only in-frame clones are kept and a portion is missing. The sample lists 91,000 or so clones; approximately 80% were seen once. Trimming took off 4 bases at V and 1 base at J, with 18 bases between the two ends. Germline V CDR1 and CDR2: SGDLS, YYNGEE. This CDR3 spans 16 amino acids. Sequencing used blood, obtained after dendritic cell vaccination. The chain couples TRBV9 to TRBJ2-7; the D gene is possibly TRBD1 (5 bases). This TCR derives from a human donor with glioblastoma. CDR3: CASSPGWAQGSYEQYF. CDR3 nucleotides: TGTGCCAGCAGCCCAGGATGGGCCCAGGGTTCCTACGAGCAGTACTTC.